The rows below give T cell receptor beta chains drawn from one sample of a study of CD4+ T cells in melanoma. Sequenced by immunoSEQ multiplex PCR; TCRdb stores in-frame clones only, minus some. This sample has 13,000 or so clones; roughly 70% occur once, and the top ten carry about a tenth. Sequencing input: cells from a culture (not recorded whether cultured in vitro). All receptors come from a human donor with melanoma. CDR3s include the opening cysteine and the closing phenylalanine or tryptophan.

v_call: TRBV18
j_call: TRBJ2-1
cdr3_aa: CASSPRSPGGQSNEQFF

v_call: TRBV5-1
j_call: TRBJ2-7
cdr3_aa: CASSLGVTGGGEQYF

v_call: TRBV10-2
j_call: TRBJ1-2
cdr3_aa: CASSEFENPGQGPGRVRGYTF

v_call: TRBV27
j_call: TRBJ2-5
cdr3_aa: CASSLRPRLEVETQYF

v_call: TRBV30
j_call: TRBJ2-7
cdr3_aa: CAWSVHAAEYEQYF

v_call: TRBV6-6
j_call: TRBJ1-2
cdr3_aa: CASSDYRGKLYGYTF

v_call: TRBV6-1
j_call: TRBJ2-7
cdr3_aa: CAISETGGPRTYEQYF

v_call: TRBV7-2
j_call: TRBJ2-7
cdr3_aa: CASSSSGTLTYEQYF

v_call: TRBV6-1
j_call: TRBJ2-3
cdr3_aa: CASSDPGQANTDTQYF

v_call: TRBV5-1
j_call: TRBJ1-1
cdr3_aa: CASSSQGYTEAFF

v_call: TRBV7-9
j_call: TRBJ2-7
cdr3_aa: CASTPGSSGSYEQYF

v_call: TRBV11-3
j_call: TRBJ1-1
cdr3_aa: CASSLSKGTEAFF

v_call: TRBV9
j_call: TRBJ2-2
cdr3_aa: CASSSRTGSYTGELFF

v_call: TRBV27
j_call: TRBJ1-2
cdr3_aa: CASRRRNSYGYTF

v_call: TRBV19
j_call: TRBJ1-2
cdr3_aa: CASSLSGVGGYTF

v_call: TRBV10-3
j_call: TRBJ1-5
cdr3_aa: CASSPREGGNQPQHF

v_call: TRBV18
j_call: TRBJ2-2
cdr3_aa: CASSPRDRGGTGELFF

v_call: TRBV7-3
j_call: TRBJ2-3
cdr3_aa: CASSLFSGGKSTDTQYF

v_call: TRBV27
j_call: TRBJ2-7
cdr3_aa: CASSSFNSYEQYF

v_call: TRBV4-1
j_call: TRBJ1-4
cdr3_aa: CASSQAQQAKQEKLFF

v_call: TRBV7-7
j_call: TRBJ2-1
cdr3_aa: CASSPAGQGLEQFF

v_call: TRBV2
j_call: TRBJ2-7
cdr3_aa: CASTGGTSYEQYF

v_call: TRBV7-6
j_call: TRBJ2-5
cdr3_aa: CASSPVGDGTAETQYF

v_call: TRBV18
j_call: TRBJ1-1
cdr3_aa: CASSPTGGDTEAFF

v_call: TRBV5-1
j_call: TRBJ2-1
cdr3_aa: CASSLDGTGYNEQFF

v_call: TRBV6-6
j_call: TRBJ1-2
cdr3_aa: CASSGDRSYGYTF

v_call: TRBV4-1
j_call: TRBJ2-6
cdr3_aa: CASSQVPIPPFSGANVLTF

v_call: TRBV5-1
j_call: TRBJ1-2
cdr3_aa: CASSLSRTSNGYTF

v_call: TRBV7-2
j_call: TRBJ1-3
cdr3_aa: CASSNNRVRENTIYF

v_call: TRBV12-5
j_call: TRBJ1-2
cdr3_aa: CASGLRLSGTWYGYTF

v_call: TRBV30
j_call: TRBJ1-6
cdr3_aa: CAWSTGADGSPLHF

v_call: TRBV18
j_call: TRBJ1-2
cdr3_aa: CASSPILGYYGYTF

v_call: TRBV11-1
j_call: TRBJ1-2
cdr3_aa: CASSLDRGGLYGYTF

v_call: TRBV5-1
j_call: TRBJ1-4
cdr3_aa: CARRRGARTNEKLFF

v_call: TRBV5-1
j_call: TRBJ2-3
cdr3_aa: CASSSSVNTDTQYF

v_call: TRBV18
j_call: TRBJ1-3
cdr3_aa: CASSPYGGVTGNTIYF